Each of the 22 T cell receptor beta chains below was sequenced from the same sample in a study of identical twins. MiXCR was run by TCRdb on the 5' RACE reads, yielding one entry per CDR3 protein. The table has 450,000 to 650,000 distinct CDR3 sequences, more than 9% seen once. This same sample was also part of a study on yellow fever vaccine responses in identical twins.

The sample taken for sequencing was PBMCs. These receptors originate from a woman younger than 35 in good health.

This chain connects TRBV27 to TRBJ2-7, with 9 bases fitting TRBD2. V lost 3 bases, J lost 4 bases, and 7 bases stayed unmatched. Germline lookup yields CDR1 MNHEY and CDR2 SMNVEV (reference sequence). The CDR3 covers 15 residues. Here the CDR3 reads CASSFSASGKYEQYF. In DNA, the CDR3 is TGTGCCAGCAGTTTTAGCGCTAGCGGGAAATACGAGCAGTACTTC.

This clonotype was seen more than once but under ten times. V and J are TRBV20-1 and TRBJ2-5; D is possibly TRBD2 (6 bases). Per germline, CDR1 DFQATT and CDR2 SNEGSKA (reference sequence). This CDR3 region has 14 residues. Deletions cut 4 bases from V and 2 bases from J, with 14 bases between. CDR3 bases: TGCAGTGCTATTGAGCCGGGAGCTCAAGAGACCCAGTACTTC. It translates to CSAIEPGAQETQYF.

This clonotype was found many times. This sequence joins TRBV24-1 and TRBJ2-5, with 8 bases matching TRBD1. Trimming took 3 bases from V and 1 from J; bases not matched to a gene: 3. The CDR3 loop spans 15 amino acids. Looked up from germline, CDR1 is KGHDR and CDR2 is SFDVKD. The CDR3 is CATSDVDRAQETQYF. Written as DNA, the CDR3 is TGTGCCACCAGTGATGTGGACAGGGCCCAAGAGACCCAGTACTTC.

There are many counts of this clonotype. This chain connects TRBV20-1 to TRBJ1-6, with 9 positions matching TRBD1. The CDR3 has 13 residues. Germline V lookup: CDR1 DFQATT, CDR2 SNEGSKA (reference sequence). V trimming: 6 bases; J trimming: 10 bases; junction bases outside the gene matches: 7. The CDR3 loop reads CSALPGQGSPLHF. The DNA of the CDR3 is TGCAGTGCACTCCCGGGACAGGGCTCACCCCTCCACTTT.

This rearrangement joins TRBV27 to TRBJ2-5, with D uncertain. The CDR3 spans 14 residues. Germline V lookup: CDR1 MNHEY, CDR2 SMNVEV (reference sequence). The germline V and J ends were trimmed by 3 bases and 4 bases, with 12 bases remaining between them. The CDR3 bases are TGTGCCAGCAGTTTGACCCGCGTCGGAGAGACCCAGTACTTC. Amino acid sequence: CASSLTRVGETQYF.

V is TRBV5-1 and J is TRBJ1-1; no reliable D call. Germline CDR1 and CDR2: SGHRS and YFSETQ. The length of the CDR3 is 13 residues. Between the trimmed V and J ends, which lost 2 bases and 3 bases, there was a span of 8 bases. CDR3 loop: CASSLRADTEAFF. CDR3 nucleotides: TGCGCCAGCAGCTTAAGGGCGGACACTGAAGCTTTCTTT. Complete variable domain (other parts from reference TRBV5-1 and TRBJ1-1): KAGVTQTPRYLIKTRGQQVTLSCSPISGHRSVSWYQQTPGQGLQFLFEYFSETQRNKGNFPGRFSGRQFSNSRSEMNVSTLELGDSALYLCASSLRADTEAFFGQGTRLTVV.

The J gene is TRBJ1-6, the V gene TRBV5-6, with D unresolved. Per the germline V gene, CDR1 is SGHDT and CDR2 is YYEEEE. The CDR3 is 15 amino acids. V dropped 1 base and J dropped 5 bases, with 10 bases sitting between them. CDR3 DNA: TGTGCCAGCAGCTTGTCCAGGTGGAATAATTCACCCCTCCACTTT. This codes for CASSLSRWNNSPLHF.

At least ten counts were recorded for this clonotype. The chain couples TRBV28 to TRBJ2-2; no reliable D call. The ends were cut back, 3 bases at V and 6 bases at J, with 5 bases in the middle. The CDR3 covers 12 residues. Germline V gene data show CDR1 as MDHEN and CDR2 as SYDVKM. The CDR3 bases are TGTGCCAGCAGTTTTGTAGCCGGGGAGCTGTTTTTT. It translates to CASSFVAGELFF.

This clonotype was seen a single time. The chain uses TRBV2 and TRBJ2-1, with 10 nucleotides matching TRBD1. Germline V lookup: CDR1 SNHLY, CDR2 FYNNEI. V gave up 3 bases and J gave up 7 bases; unmatched junction bases: 3. The CDR3 runs 14 residues. The CDR3 region has the DNA TGTGCCAGCAGTGAGAGGGACAGGGGAAATGAGCAGTTCTTC. It specifies CASSERDRGNEQFF.

This clonotype was seen ten or more times. In DNA form, the CDR3 reads TGTGCCAGCAGCTTAGGTAGCGGGGGGCCCTACAATGAGCAGTTCTTC. It translates to CASSLGSGGPYNEQFF. V is TRBV27 and J is TRBJ2-1, with 10 nucleotides matching TRBD2. Trimming at V came to 6 bases and at J to 2 bases, leaving 7 bases not matched to a gene. Germline loops: CDR1 MNHEY, CDR2 SMNVEV (reference sequence). The length of the CDR3 is 16 residues.

This clonotype came up many times. The CDR3 protein is CASSHGTPRNEQFF. The DNA for the CDR3 is TGTGCCAGCAGCCACGGGACTCCACGCAATGAGCAGTTCTTC. This chain connects TRBV3-1 to TRBJ2-1; D perhaps matches TRBD2 (6 bases). The CDR3 has 14 residues. Per the germline V gene, CDR1 is LGHDT and CDR2 is YNNKEL (reference sequence). V gave up 3 bases and J gave up 6 bases, with 12 bases separating them.

This rearrangement joins TRBV7-8 to TRBJ2-2; 7 nucleotides align to TRBD1. V lost 1 base to trimming and J lost 4 bases; unmatched junction nucleotides: 9. The CDR3 is 17 residues long. Germline V gene lookup returns CDR1 SGHVS and CDR2 FQNEAQ. The CDR3 here is CASSLEWGRGITGELFF. The CDR3 region has the DNA TGTGCCAGCAGCTTAGAATGGGGCAGGGGGATCACCGGGGAGCTGTTTTTT.

This clonotype was detected only a few times. The rearrangement joins TRBV12-3 or TRBV12-4 to TRBJ1-2, with D possibly matching TRBD1 (6 bases). Trimming shortened V by 8 bases and J by 7 bases, and 14 bases separated the two germline ends. This CDR3 comprises 12 residues. The DNA of the CDR3 is TGTGCCAGCGGGGCGGGGGCTAGTGGCTACACCTTC. Translation: CASGAGASGYTF.

The chain links TRBV3-1 to TRBJ2-2, with 10 bases fitting TRBD2. The germline CDR1 and CDR2 sequences are LGHDT and YNNKEL (reference sequence). This CDR3 region has 19 residues. After removal of 0 bases from V and 2 bases from J, the junction contained 9 bases not matched to a gene. The CDR3 DNA sequence: TGTGCCAGCAGCCAAGATGTCAGGCTAGCGGGGGCCAACACCGGGGAGCTGTTTTTT. Protein sequence: CASSQDVRLAGANTGELFF.

This clonotype has more than one count but fewer than ten. This rearrangement joins TRBV4-1 to TRBJ2-7, with TRBD1 as a possible D gene (5 bases). There are 17 residues in the CDR3. Germline V gene sequence: CDR1 MGHRA, CDR2 YSYEKL. Trimming shortened V by 1 base and J by 3 bases, and 19 bases separated the two germline ends. For the CDR3, the DNA is TGCGCCAGCAGCCAAGCAACCCAGGGATTAAGTGGCTACGAGCAGTACTTC. It encodes CASSQATQGLSGYEQYF.

This chain connects TRBV11-2 to TRBJ2-3, with D perhaps TRBD2 (5 bases). Trimming cost V 1 base and J 5 bases, with 10 bases left between them. The CDR3 sequence is 14 residues long. CDR1 and CDR2 from the germline V gene are SGHAT and FQNNGV. For the CDR3, the DNA is TGTGCCAGCAGCTTAGGGCGGGCGGGAGATACGCAGTATTTT. It specifies CASSLGRAGDTQYF.

This clonotype came up a few times. V and J are TRBV24-1 and TRBJ2-3; D uncertain. The germline CDR1 and CDR2 sequences are KGHDR and SFDVKD. There are 16 residues in the CDR3. V lost 3 bases, J lost 1 base, and 13 bases lay in between. The CDR3 loop is CATSDPVNSGTDTQYF. CDR3 bases: TGTGCCACCAGTGATCCTGTAAATTCAGGCACAGATACGCAGTATTTT.

CDR3 loop: CASRRRGSTYNEQFF. The DNA of the CDR3 is TGTGCCAGCAGGAGGCGGGGGTCCACCTACAATGAGCAGTTCTTC. The chain employs TRBV3-1 and TRBJ2-1, with 7 bases lining up with TRBD2. V trimming: 6 bases; J trimming: 2 bases; junction bases outside the gene matches: 7. CDR1 is LGHDT, CDR2 YNNKEL, per germline (reference sequence). The length of the CDR3 is 15 residues.

This chain connects TRBV4-3 to TRBJ2-7; 9 bases match TRBD2. Germline loops: CDR1 LGHNA, CDR2 YSLEER. The CDR3 loop spans 16 amino acids. The trim removed 0 bases at V and 5 bases at J, leaving 8 bases unmatched. CDR3 region: CASSQDRNSGSDEQYF. The CDR3, as DNA: TGCGCCAGCAGCCAAGATCGAAATAGCGGGAGCGACGAGCAGTACTTC.

The CDR3 loop is CASSLGGMEDTF. The CDR3 nucleotides are TGTGCCAGCAGTCTTGGGGGTATGGAAGACACCTTC. The chain joins TRBV5-5 to TRBJ1-2, with D possibly being TRBD1 (5 bases). Germline V CDR1 and CDR2: SGHKS, YYEKEE (reference sequence). The length of the CDR3 is 12 residues. V shed 5 bases and J shed 12 bases, with 17 bases lying between them.

This clonotype was counted only a few times. The V gene is TRBV19, the J gene TRBJ2-1; 7 nucleotides match TRBD2. J lost 9 bases, V lost 2 bases, and 10 bases had no gene match. CDR1 is LNHDA and CDR2 is SQIVND in the germline V gene (reference sequence). The CDR3 has 15 residues. The CDR3 nucleotides are TGTGCCAGTAGTATAATGGGACTAACCTCAGGTGAGCAGTTCTTC. Protein: CASSIMGLTSGEQFF.

As regards this clonotype: It may be a read error: a sequence one base away is much more abundant. The V gene is TRBV5-6, the J gene TRBJ2-1; D is unresolved. The V and J ends lost 4 bases and 1 base respectively, with 12 bases between them. CDR3 length: 15 residues. CDR1 is SGHDT and CDR2 is YYEEEE in the germline V gene. CDR3: CASSAGPQSYNEQFF. CDR3 bases: TGTGCCAGCAGCGCCGGGCCACAATCCTACAATGAGCAGTTCTTC.